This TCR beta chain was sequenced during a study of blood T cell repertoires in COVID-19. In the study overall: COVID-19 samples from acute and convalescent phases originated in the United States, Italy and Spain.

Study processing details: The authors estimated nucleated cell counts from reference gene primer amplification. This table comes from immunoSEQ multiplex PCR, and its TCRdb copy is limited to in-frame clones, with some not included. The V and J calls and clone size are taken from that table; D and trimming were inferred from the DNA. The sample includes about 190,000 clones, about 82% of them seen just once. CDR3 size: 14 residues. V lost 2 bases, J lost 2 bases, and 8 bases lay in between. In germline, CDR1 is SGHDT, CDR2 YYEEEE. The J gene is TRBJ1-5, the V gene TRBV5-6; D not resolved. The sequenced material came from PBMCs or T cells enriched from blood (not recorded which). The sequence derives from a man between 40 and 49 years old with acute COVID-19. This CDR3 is CASSFARGNQPQHF. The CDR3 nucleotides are TGTGCCAGCAGCTTCGCACGAGGCAATCAGCCCCAGCATTTT.